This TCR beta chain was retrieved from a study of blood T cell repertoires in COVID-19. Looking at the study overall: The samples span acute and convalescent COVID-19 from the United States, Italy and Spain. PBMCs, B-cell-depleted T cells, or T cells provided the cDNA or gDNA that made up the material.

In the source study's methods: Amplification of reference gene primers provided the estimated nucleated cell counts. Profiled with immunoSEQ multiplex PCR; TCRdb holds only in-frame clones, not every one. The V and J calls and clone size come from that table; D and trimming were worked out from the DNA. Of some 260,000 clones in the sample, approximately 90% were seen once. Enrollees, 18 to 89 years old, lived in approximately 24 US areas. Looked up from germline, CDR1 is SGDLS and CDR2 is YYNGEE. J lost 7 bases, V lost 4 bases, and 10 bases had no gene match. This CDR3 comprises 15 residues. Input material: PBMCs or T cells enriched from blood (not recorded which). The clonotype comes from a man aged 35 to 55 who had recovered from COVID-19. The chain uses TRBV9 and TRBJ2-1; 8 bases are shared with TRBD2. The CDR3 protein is CASSPRLAGGNEQFF. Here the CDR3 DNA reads TGTGCCAGCAGCCCCCGACTTGCGGGAGGAAATGAGCAGTTCTTC.